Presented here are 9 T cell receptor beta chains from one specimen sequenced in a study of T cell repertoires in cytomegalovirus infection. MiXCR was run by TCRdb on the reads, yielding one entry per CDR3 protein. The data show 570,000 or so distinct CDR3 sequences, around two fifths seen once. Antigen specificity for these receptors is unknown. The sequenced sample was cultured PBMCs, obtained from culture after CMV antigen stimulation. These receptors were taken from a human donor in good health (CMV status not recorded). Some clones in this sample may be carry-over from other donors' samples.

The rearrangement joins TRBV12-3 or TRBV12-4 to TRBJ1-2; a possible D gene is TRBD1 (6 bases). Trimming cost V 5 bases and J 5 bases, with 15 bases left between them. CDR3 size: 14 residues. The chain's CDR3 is CASSETTGYYGYTF. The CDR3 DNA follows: TGTGCCAGCAGTGAAACAACAGGGTATTATGGCTACACCTTC.

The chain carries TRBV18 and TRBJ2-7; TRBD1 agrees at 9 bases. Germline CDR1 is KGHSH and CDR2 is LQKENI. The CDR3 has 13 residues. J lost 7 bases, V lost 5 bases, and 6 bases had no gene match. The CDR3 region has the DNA TGTGCCAGCTCATCTGGGACAGGGCGTGAGCAGTACTTC. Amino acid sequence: CASSSGTGREQYF.

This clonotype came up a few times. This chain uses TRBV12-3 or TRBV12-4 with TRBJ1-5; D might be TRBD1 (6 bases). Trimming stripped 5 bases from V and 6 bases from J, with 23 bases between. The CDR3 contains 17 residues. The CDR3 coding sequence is TGTGCCAGCAGTGCCGGGACACGTCTGGGGTTTAGTCAGCCCCAGCATTTT. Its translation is CASSAGTRLGFSQPQHF.

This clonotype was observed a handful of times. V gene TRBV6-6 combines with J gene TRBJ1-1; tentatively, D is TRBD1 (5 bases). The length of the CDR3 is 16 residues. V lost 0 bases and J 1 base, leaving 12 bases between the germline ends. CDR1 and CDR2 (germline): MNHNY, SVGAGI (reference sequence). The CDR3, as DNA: TGTGCCAGCAGTTACTCGGTCATAAGGGGGAACACTGAAGCTTTCTTT. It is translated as CASSYSVIRGNTEAFF.

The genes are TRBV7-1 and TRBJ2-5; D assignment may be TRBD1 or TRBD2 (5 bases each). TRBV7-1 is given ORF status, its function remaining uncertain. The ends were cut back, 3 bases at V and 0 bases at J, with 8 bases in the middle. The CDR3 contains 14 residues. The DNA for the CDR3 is TGTGCCAGCAGCTCCGGGGCCAACCAAGAGACCCAGTACTTC. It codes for CASSSGANQETQYF.

The CDR3 protein is CASGTRPYEQYF. Written as DNA, the CDR3 is TGTGCCAGCGGGACTAGACCCTACGAGCAGTACTTC. The J gene is TRBJ2-7, the V gene TRBV2, with TRBD2 matching 8 bases. J lost 2 bases, V lost 8 bases, and 2 bases had no gene match. The CDR3 runs to 12 residues. The germline V gene has CDR1 SNHLY and CDR2 FYNNEI.

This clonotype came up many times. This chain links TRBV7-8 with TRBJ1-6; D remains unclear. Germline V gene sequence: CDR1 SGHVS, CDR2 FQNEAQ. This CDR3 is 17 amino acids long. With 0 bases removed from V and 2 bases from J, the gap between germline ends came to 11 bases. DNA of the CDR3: TGTGCCAGCAGCTTAGCAATCTGGGGAGCCTATAATTCACCCCTCCACTTT. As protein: CASSLAIWGAYNSPLHF.

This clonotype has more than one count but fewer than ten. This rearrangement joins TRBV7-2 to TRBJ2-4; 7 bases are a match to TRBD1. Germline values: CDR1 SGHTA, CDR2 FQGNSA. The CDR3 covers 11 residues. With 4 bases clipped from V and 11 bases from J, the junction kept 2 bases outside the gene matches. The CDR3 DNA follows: TGTGCCAGCAGCTCGGGACAGCTTCAGTACTTC. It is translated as CASSSGQLQYF.

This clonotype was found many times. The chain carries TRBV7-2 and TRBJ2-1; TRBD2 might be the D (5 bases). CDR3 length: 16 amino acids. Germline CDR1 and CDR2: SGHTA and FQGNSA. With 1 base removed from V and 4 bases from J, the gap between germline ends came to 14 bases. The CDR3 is CASSLVLVATYNEQFF. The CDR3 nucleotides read TGTGCCAGCAGCTTAGTTCTAGTAGCGACTTACAATGAGCAGTTCTTC.